The 17 T cell receptor beta chains below were found in one sample sequenced in a study of cytomegalovirus exposure and HLA in healthy donors. The PCR contained 60 Vbeta and 13 Jbeta primers. Produced via immunoSEQ multiplex PCR; TCRdb's table is partial and in-frame only. The sample yields 100,000 to 150,000 clones, 80% to 90% seen once. Sequencing was performed on PBMCs. These receptors all stem from a middle-aged woman in good health and CMV-seropositive.

With respect to this clone: The sample holds other DNA sequences that translate to the same CDR3. This chain joins TRBV5-1 and TRBJ2-7; a possible D gene is TRBD1 (6 bases). The CDR3 spans 13 residues. Trimming took off 3 bases at V and 1 base at J, with 8 bases between the two ends. Germline CDR1 reads SGHRS; CDR2 reads YFSETQ. CDR3 region: CASSWDTSYEQYF. In DNA, the CDR3 is TGCGCCAGCAGCTGGGACACATCCTACGAGCAGTACTTC.

Of note for this clone: The junction shows a germline mismatch at one end, possibly a read error. J is TRBJ2-7 and V is TRBV2; D may be TRBD1 (5 bases). CDR1 SNHLY and CDR2 FYNNEI come from the germline V gene. The CDR3 sequence is 13 residues long. The CDR3 coding sequence is TGTGCCAGCAGAGGGGATACCCCCTACGGGCAGTACTTC. Its protein product is CASRGDTPYGQYF.

The chain carries TRBV27 and TRBJ1-5; 8 bases agree with TRBD1. CDR1 is MNHEY and CDR2 is SMNVEV in the germline V gene (reference sequence). CDR3 length: 17 amino acids. V trimming: 7 bases; J trimming: 3 bases; junction bases outside the gene matches: 14. CDR3 amino acids: CASMRTGTQIHNQPQHF. The CDR3, as DNA: TGTGCCAGCATGAGGACAGGGACCCAAATTCACAATCAGCCCCAGCATTTT.

The CDR3 here is CASSQVTGTGELFF. The CDR3 nucleotides are TGTGCCAGCAGCCAAGTAACCGGGACTGGGGAGCTGTTTTTT. The chain combines TRBV14 with TRBJ2-2; the D gene is possibly TRBD2 (6 bases). Trimming took off 1 base at V and 8 bases at J, with 11 bases between the two ends. CDR3 length: 14 amino acids. Germline values: CDR1 SGHDN, CDR2 FVKESK.

The V gene is TRBV7-5, the J gene TRBJ1-1; the table names TRBD1, a call not compared with the DNA. TRBV7-5 is listed as a pseudogene. The CDR3 runs 13 residues. The CDR3 DNA reads TGTGCCAGAAGAGCAACAGGGGGCACTGAAGCTTTCTTT. Translation gives CARRATGGTEAFF.

The chain links TRBV11-2 to TRBJ2-3, with 8 bases lining up with TRBD1. Germline CDR1 is SGHAT and CDR2 is FQNNGV. The trim removed 5 bases at V and 5 bases at J, leaving 6 bases unmatched. This CDR3 is built from 14 residues. CDR3 sequence: CASSTRGQGDTQYF. The CDR3 DNA follows: TGTGCCAGCAGCACCCGCGGACAGGGAGATACGCAGTATTTT.

This clone was seen only once. At one end the junction does not follow the germline gene, possibly because of a read error. The CDR3 protein is CASSPDLGDEQYF. In DNA, the CDR3 is TGTGCTAGCAGCCCCGACCTGGGCGACGAGCAGTACTTC. The chain combines TRBV7-7 with TRBJ2-7; unclear D gene. CDR3 length: 13 residues. Germline V gene sequence: CDR1 SSHAT, CDR2 FNYEAQ (reference sequence).

The chain uses TRBV5-8 and TRBJ1-5, with D hard to call. The V end lost 0 bases, the J end lost 9 bases, and 7 bases lay between the germline ends. The CDR3 is made up of 12 amino acids. The germline gives CDR1 SGHTS, CDR2 YDEGEE. This CDR3 is CASSLAVLPQHF. CDR3 nucleotide sequence: TGTGCCAGCAGCTTGGCGGTTTTGCCCCAGCATTTT.

The V call is TRBV4-2, the J call TRBJ2-7, with 9 bases matching TRBD2. With 3 bases clipped from V and 5 bases from J, the junction kept 11 bases outside the gene matches. This CDR3 has 16 amino acids. Germline V gives CDR1 LGHNA, CDR2 YNFKEQ. The CDR3, as DNA: TGTGCCAGCAGCCATGGAGAGCGGGAGGTCTGCCACGAGCAGTACTTC. This sequence encodes CASSHGEREVCHEQYF.

The CDR3 is CASSNGRGSYEQYF. The CDR3 DNA sequence: TGTGCCAGCAGTAACGGCAGGGGGTCCTACGAGCAGTACTTC. The V gene is TRBV6-5, the J gene TRBJ2-7; TRBD1 matches 7 bases. Per germline, CDR1 MNHEY and CDR2 SVGAGI. The trim removed 5 bases at V and 1 base at J, leaving 5 bases unmatched. CDR3 size: 14 residues.

V is TRBV18 and J is TRBJ1-1; 8 bases are shared with TRBD1. V was pared by 2 bases and J by 0 bases, with 5 bases of the junction left unmatched. The CDR3 has 16 amino acids. Germline lookup yields CDR1 KGHSH and CDR2 LQKENI. CDR3 sequence reads: CASSPVQGALNTEAFF. The CDR3 bases are TGTGCCAGCTCACCAGTCCAGGGGGCCCTGAACACTGAAGCTTTCTTT.

The V call is TRBV5-1, the J call TRBJ1-2, with 8 positions matching TRBD1. The CDR3 totals 14 residues. V lost 4 bases and J lost 6; bases outside the gene matches: 8. The germline V gene encodes CDR1 SGHRS and CDR2 YFSETQ. The CDR3 sequence: CASSPGQGGDGYTF. The CDR3 nucleotides read TGCGCCAGCAGCCCCGGACAGGGAGGGGATGGCTACACCTTC. The complete variable domain, with remaining parts taken from reference TRBV5-1 and TRBJ1-2, reads KAGVTQTPRYLIKTRGQQVTLSCSPISGHRSVSWYQQTPGQGLQFLFEYFSETQRNKGNFPGRFSGRQFSNSRSEMNVSTLELGDSALYLCASSPGQGGDGYTFGSGTRLTVV.

A few counts support this clone. The gene calls are TRBV5-4 and TRBJ1-1; 7 bases fit TRBD1. V shed 4 bases, J shed 2 bases, and the junction held 17 bases outside the gene matches. The CDR3 is made up of 18 amino acids. Germline V gene sequence: CDR1 SGHNT, CDR2 YYREEE (reference sequence). CDR3 sequence (DNA): TGTGCCAGCAGCCCTATCACCCCCGGACAGGACCACAACACTGAAGCTTTCTTT. Translated: CASSPITPGQDHNTEAFF.

This rearrangement joins TRBV7-2 to TRBJ2-7; TRBD1 is a possible D gene (5 bases). V gave up 5 bases and J gave up 3 bases, with 8 bases separating them. The CDR3 consists of 12 residues. From germline, CDR1 is SGHTA and CDR2 FQGNSA. The CDR3 is CASSRQGYEQYF. The CDR3 DNA sequence: TGTGCCAGCAGCCGCCAGGGCTACGAGCAGTACTTC.

The V gene is TRBV13, the J gene TRBJ2-1; 7 nucleotides match TRBD2. J lost 9 bases, V lost 5 bases, and 13 bases had no gene match. The CDR3 is 15 amino acids. The germline CDR1 and CDR2 sequences are PRHDT and FYEKMQ (reference sequence). DNA for the CDR3: TGTGCCAGCAGCCCGCCCGGGACTATTCATGGTGAGCAGTTCTTC. This gives the protein CASSPPGTIHGEQFF. Complete variable domain (other parts from reference TRBV13 and TRBJ2-1): AAGVIQSPRHLIKEKRETATLKCYPIPRHDTVYWYQQGPGQDPQFLISFYEKMQSDKGSIPDRFSAQQFSDYHSELNMSSLELGDSALYFCASSPPGTIHGEQFFGPGTRLTVL.

This chain uses TRBV10-3 with TRBJ1-5; TRBD1 agrees at 12 bases. V was pared by 10 bases and J by 5 bases, with 15 bases of the junction left unmatched. The germline V gene has CDR1 ENHRY and CDR2 SYGVKD. The CDR3 sequence is 17 residues long. The CDR3 nucleotides are TGTGCCACCGCCGGGACAGGGGGCGCAGGGCATCATCAGCCCCAGCATTTT. It is translated as CATAGTGGAGHHQPQHF.

This chain uses TRBV7-9 with TRBJ2-5, with D unclear. Germline V gene lookup returns CDR1 SEHNR and CDR2 FQNEAQ (reference sequence). The CDR3 has 14 amino acids. Trimming removed 2 bases at V and 2 bases at J, with 9 bases between. CDR3 protein: CASSLSEKQETQYF. Written as DNA, the CDR3 is TGTGCCAGCAGCTTATCAGAAAAACAAGAGACCCAGTACTTC.